This is a list of T cell receptor beta chains from one sample in a study of cytomegalovirus exposure and HLA in healthy donors. Some clones are missing from TCRdb's copy, which holds only in-frame ones; the method was immunoSEQ multiplex PCR. The repertoire consists of 150,000 or so clones, with roughly 78% occurring once and the leading ten covering 3%. Sequenced sample: PBMCs. These receptors all come from a man aged 35 to 55 in good health and CMV-seropositive. Both conserved end residues are part of each CDR3. Each record gives: V gene, clone size, D gene, J gene, CDR3 protein, CDR3 DNA. D genes are given only for firm matches. Clone size, where shown, is once, few, many, or a class for clones that have expanded.

V gene: TRBV2
clone size: -
D gene: -
J gene: TRBJ2-1
CDR3 protein: CASSARAYNEQFF
CDR3 DNA: TGTGCCAGCAGTGCGCGGGCCTACAATGAGCAGTTCTTC

V gene: TRBV29-1
clone size: -
D gene: TRBD2
J gene: TRBJ2-2
CDR3 protein: CSGGSGRSGTGELFF
CDR3 DNA: TGCAGCGGGGGTAGCGGGAGGTCGGGCACCGGGGAGCTGTTTTTT

V gene: TRBV18
clone size: once
D gene: -
J gene: TRBJ1-2
CDR3 protein: CASSPGALNGYTF
CDR3 DNA: TGTGCCAGCTCACCAGGGGCTCTAAATGGCTACACCTTC

V gene: TRBV19
clone size: -
D gene: -
J gene: TRBJ2-7
CDR3 protein: CASSRDIGYEQYF
CDR3 DNA: TGTGCCAGTAGTCGGGACATCGGCTACGAGCAGTACTTC

V gene: TRBV10-3
clone size: few
D gene: -
J gene: TRBJ2-1
CDR3 protein: CAISLAEINEQFF
CDR3 DNA: TGTGCCATCTCCTTAGCGGAGATCAATGAGCAGTTCTTC

V gene: TRBV18
clone size: -
D gene: TRBD2
J gene: TRBJ2-1
CDR3 protein: CASSPTPTSASEQFF
CDR3 DNA: TGTGCCAGCTCACCAACCCCGACTAGCGCATCTGAGCAGTTCTTC

V gene: TRBV6-5
clone size: -
D gene: TRBD2
J gene: TRBJ2-7
CDR3 protein: CASALAGEDEQYF
CDR3 DNA: TGTGCCAGCGCACTAGCGGGAGAAGACGAGCAGTACTTC

V gene: TRBV7-8
clone size: -
D gene: -
J gene: TRBJ2-5
CDR3 protein: CASSRDSKETQYF
CDR3 DNA: TGTGCCAGCAGCCGGGACTCCAAAGAGACCCAGTACTTC

V gene: TRBV7-2
clone size: -
D gene: -
J gene: TRBJ1-5
CDR3 protein: CASGSSNQPQHF
CDR3 DNA: TGTGCCTCGGGTTCTAGCAATCAGCCCCAGCATTTT

V gene: TRBV28
clone size: -
D gene: -
J gene: TRBJ2-5
CDR3 protein: CASRSDTPVSQYF
CDR3 DNA: TGTGCCAGCAGATCCGACACGCCGGTCTCCCAGTACTTC

V gene: TRBV5-1
clone size: -
D gene: TRBD2
J gene: TRBJ2-2
CDR3 protein: CASGTLAGAGELFF
CDR3 DNA: TGCGCCAGCGGAACACTAGCGGGGGCCGGGGAGCTGTTTTTT

V gene: TRBV25-1
clone size: few
D gene: -
J gene: TRBJ2-3
CDR3 protein: CASSDSVLDTQYF
CDR3 DNA: TGTGCCAGCAGTGATAGCGTGCTGGATACGCAGTATTTT

V gene: TRBV6-6
clone size: -
D gene: -
J gene: TRBJ2-7
CDR3 protein: CASSSTGLSSYEQYF
CDR3 DNA: TGTGCCAGCAGTTCGACGGGACTGAGCTCCTACGAGCAGTACTTC

V gene: TRBV2
clone size: -
D gene: -
J gene: TRBJ2-6
CDR3 protein: CASSTKSSGANVLTF
CDR3 DNA: TGTGCCAGCAGTACTAAAAGCTCTGGGGCCAACGTCCTGACTTTC

V gene: TRBV6-5
clone size: -
D gene: -
J gene: TRBJ1-3
CDR3 protein: CASSYGRSSGNTIYF
CDR3 DNA: TGTGCCAGCAGTTACGGGCGCAGCTCTGGAAACACCATATATTTT

V gene: TRBV9
clone size: few
D gene: TRBD1
J gene: TRBJ1-1
CDR3 protein: CASSVHWTGGAEAFF
CDR3 DNA: TGTGCCAGCAGCGTACACTGGACAGGGGGTGCTGAAGCTTTCTTT

V gene: TRBV30
clone size: -
D gene: -
J gene: TRBJ1-6
CDR3 protein: CAWSRQGNSPLHF
CDR3 DNA: TGTGCCTGGTCGAGGCAAGGAAATTCACCCCTCCACTTT

V gene: TRBV6-5
clone size: -
D gene: TRBD2
J gene: TRBJ2-7
CDR3 protein: CASSRPGLATYEQYF
CDR3 DNA: TGTGCCAGCAGTAGACCGGGACTAGCTACCTACGAGCAGTACTTC

V gene: TRBV28
clone size: few
D gene: TRBD1
J gene: TRBJ2-3
CDR3 protein: CASRPNRGLSTDTQYF
CDR3 DNA: TGTGCCAGCAGGCCGAACAGGGGGCTAAGCACAGATACGCAGTATTTT

V gene: TRBV4-2
clone size: few
D gene: -
J gene: TRBJ2-7
CDR3 protein: CASSQNTGTQTYEQYF
CDR3 DNA: TGTGCCAGCAGCCAAAATACCGGGACACAAACCTACGAGCAGTACTTC

V gene: TRBV5-4
clone size: -
D gene: TRBD1
J gene: TRBJ2-5
CDR3 protein: CASSPSGTGGVETQYF
CDR3 DNA: TGTGCCAGCAGCCCCTCCGGGACAGGGGGCGTAGAGACCCAGTACTTC

V gene: TRBV18
clone size: -
D gene: TRBD1
J gene: TRBJ1-1
CDR3 protein: CASSSRQGDLNTEAFF
CDR3 DNA: TGTGCCAGCTCATCTCGTCAGGGGGACTTGAACACTGAAGCTTTCTTT

V gene: TRBV4-2
clone size: -
D gene: TRBD2
J gene: TRBJ2-5
CDR3 protein: CASSQDLSGLAGVLQYF
CDR3 DNA: TGTGCCAGCAGCCAAGATCTTAGTGGACTAGCGGGAGTCTTGCAGTACTTC

V gene: TRBV5-8
clone size: -
D gene: -
J gene: TRBJ1-5
CDR3 protein: CASSDQGFNQPQHF
CDR3 DNA: TGTGCCAGCAGCGACCAGGGTTTCAATCAGCCCCAGCATTTT

V gene: TRBV9
clone size: -
D gene: -
J gene: TRBJ1-2
CDR3 protein: CASSAGGAGYGYTF
CDR3 DNA: TGTGCCAGCAGCGCCGGCGGTGCTGGCTATGGCTACACCTTC

V gene: TRBV6-5
clone size: -
D gene: -
J gene: TRBJ2-7
CDR3 protein: CASSYGGGSPYEQYF
CDR3 DNA: TGTGCCAGCAGTTATGGAGGAGGGAGCCCCTACGAGCAGTACTTC

V gene: TRBV19
clone size: -
D gene: -
J gene: TRBJ2-7
CDR3 protein: CASKDINSYEQYF
CDR3 DNA: TGTGCCAGTAAGGACATAAACTCCTACGAGCAGTACTTC

V gene: TRBV14
clone size: -
D gene: TRBD1
J gene: TRBJ2-3
CDR3 protein: CASSQIGEQGFTDTQYF
CDR3 DNA: TGTGCCAGCAGCCAAATAGGAGAACAGGGGTTCACAGATACGCAGTATTTT

V gene: TRBV29-1
clone size: -
D gene: -
J gene: TRBJ2-1
CDR3 protein: CSVGILAKVDEQFF
CDR3 DNA: TGCAGCGTTGGTATTTTAGCCAAGGTGGATGAGCAGTTCTTC

V gene: TRBV5-1
clone size: -
D gene: -
J gene: TRBJ1-3
CDR3 protein: CASSPGEATGNTIYF
CDR3 DNA: TGCGCCAGCAGCCCTGGTGAGGCGACTGGAAACACCATATATTTT

V gene: TRBV6-1
clone size: -
D gene: -
J gene: TRBJ2-7
CDR3 protein: CASSEVFYEQYF
CDR3 DNA: TGTGCCAGCAGTGAAGTGTTCTACGAGCAGTACTTC

V gene: TRBV30
clone size: -
D gene: -
J gene: TRBJ2-2
CDR3 protein: CAWSVRGGELFF
CDR3 DNA: TGTGCCTGGAGTGTACGAGGCGGGGAGCTGTTTTTT

V gene: TRBV2
clone size: once
D gene: -
J gene: TRBJ1-4
CDR3 protein: CASSVPDRRWGEKLFF
CDR3 DNA: TGTGCCAGCAGTGTCCCCGACAGGCGTTGGGGTGAAAAACTGTTTTTT

V gene: TRBV9
clone size: few
D gene: TRBD1
J gene: TRBJ2-5
CDR3 protein: CASSPWTGLETQYF
CDR3 DNA: TGTGCCAGCAGCCCTTGGACAGGGCTTGAGACCCAGTACTTC

V gene: TRBV7-6
clone size: -
D gene: -
J gene: TRBJ2-7
CDR3 protein: CASSLGGSPTYEQYF
CDR3 DNA: TGTGCCAGCAGCTTAGGGGGCTCTCCCACCTACGAGCAGTACTTC

V gene: TRBV2
clone size: -
D gene: -
J gene: TRBJ1-3
CDR3 protein: CASRGQISGNTIYF
CDR3 DNA: TGTGCCAGTAGAGGACAGATTTCTGGAAACACCATATATTTT

V gene: TRBV6-6
clone size: -
D gene: -
J gene: TRBJ1-1
CDR3 protein: CASSQEAGVTAFF
CDR3 DNA: TGTGCCAGCAGTCAAGAAGCGGGGGTTACAGCTTTCTTT

V gene: TRBV28
clone size: -
D gene: -
J gene: TRBJ2-2
CDR3 protein: CASSYPLLPGELFF
CDR3 DNA: TGTGCCAGCAGTTACCCCTTACTACCCGGGGAGCTGTTTTTT

V gene: TRBV30
clone size: few
D gene: TRBD2
J gene: TRBJ2-7
CDR3 protein: CAWSVGSGTYSYEQYF
CDR3 DNA: TGTGCCTGGAGTGTGGGTAGCGGGACCTACTCCTACGAGCAGTACTTC

V gene: TRBV28
clone size: -
D gene: -
J gene: TRBJ2-2
CDR3 protein: CASGRAGVSTGELFF
CDR3 DNA: TGTGCCAGCGGACGGGCAGGGGTGAGCACCGGGGAGCTGTTTTTT

V gene: TRBV27
clone size: few
D gene: -
J gene: TRBJ2-2
CDR3 protein: CASRGKGGWTGELFF
CDR3 DNA: TGTGCCAGCAGAGGGAAGGGGGGGTGGACCGGGGAGCTGTTTTTT

V gene: TRBV7-8
clone size: -
D gene: TRBD2
J gene: TRBJ2-3
CDR3 protein: CASLGLAEYTDTQYF
CDR3 DNA: TGTGCCAGCTTAGGACTAGCCGAATACACAGATACGCAGTATTTT

V gene: TRBV7-9
clone size: -
D gene: TRBD2
J gene: TRBJ2-2
CDR3 protein: CSSSRTSGRNTGELFF
CDR3 DNA: TGTTCCAGCAGCCGCACTAGCGGGAGGAATACCGGGGAGCTGTTTTTT

V gene: TRBV4-1
clone size: -
D gene: -
J gene: TRBJ2-3
CDR3 protein: CASSQDTSTDTQYF
CDR3 DNA: TGCGCCAGCAGCCAAGATACCAGTACAGATACGCAGTATTTT